These 14 T cell receptor beta chains share one sample of origin, sequenced in a study of CD8+CD57+ T cells in acquired aplastic anemia. Genomic DNA was employed as the template in profiling TCR beta VDJ and CDR3. TCRdb re-derived calls from the reads in MiXCR, one entry per CDR3 protein. The table has hundreds of thousands of distinct CDR3 sequences, 60% to 80% seen once. Sample: sorted CD4+, CD8+, or CD8+CD57+ T cells (not recorded which) from PBMCs. The receptors were gathered from a human donor in good health, serving as a control.

About this clonotype itself: The junction and the germline gene differ at one end; a read error may be behind it. V and J are TRBV2 and TRBJ1-1; TRBD1 might be the D (6 bases). This CDR3 comprises 14 residues. Germline CDR1 SNHLY, CDR2 FYNNEI. Here the CDR3 reads CASSVDRTATEVFF. DNA of the CDR3: TGTGCCAGCAGTGTCGACCGGACAGCCACTGAAGTTTTCTTT.

A remark on this clonotype: This may be a read error: a much more frequent sequence differs by one nucleotide. V is TRBV4-3 and J is TRBJ1-5; D gene unclear. V gave up 0 bases and J gave up 7 bases, with 10 bases separating them. This CDR3 comprises 14 residues. Germline CDR1 reads LGHNA; CDR2 reads YSLEER. The CDR3 DNA sequence: TGCGCCAGCAGCCAAGATTATCAGGACCAGCCCCAGCATTTT. This translates into CASSQDYQDQPQHF.

This clonotype was seen many times. The chain links TRBV7-2 to TRBJ1-2, with no clear D. Trimming took 4 bases from V and 4 from J, leaving 7 bases between them. CDR1 is SGHTA and CDR2 is FQGNSA in the germline V gene. This CDR3 contains 12 residues. CDR3: CASSSEVYGYTF. DNA of the CDR3: TGTGCCAGCAGCTCCGAGGTCTATGGCTACACCTTC.

V is TRBV7-8 and J is TRBJ2-5; the match to TRBD2 covers 8 bases. The CDR3 is made up of 15 amino acids. V lost 3 bases and J lost 5; bases outside the gene matches: 8. Germline V CDR1 and CDR2: SGHVS, FQNEAQ. The CDR3 DNA follows: TGTGCCAGCAGCTTCACGGGGGGGGGGTGGGAGACCCAGTACTTC. This codes for CASSFTGGGWETQYF. The full variable domain, its missing parts supplied by reference TRBV7-8 and TRBJ2-5, is GAGVSQSPRYKVAKRGQDVALRCDPISGHVSLFWYQQALGQGPEFLTYFQNEAQLDKSGLPSDRFFAERPEGSVSTLKIQRTQQEDSAVYLCASSFTGGGWETQYFGPGTRLLVL.

Note on this clonotype: One end of the junction is discordant with germline, which a read error may explain. The V and J genes are TRBV6-5 and TRBJ1-1; no firm D call. The CDR3 is 12 residues long. The germline CDR1 and CDR2 sequences are MNHEY and SVGAGI. This CDR3 reads CASSFPGTETFF. In nucleotides, the CDR3 is TGTGCCAGCAGTTTCCCAGGAACTGAAACTTTCTTT.

This clonotype appeared once. This chain uses TRBV7-9 with TRBJ1-2; D not resolved. Germline CDR1 SEHNR, CDR2 FQNEAQ (reference sequence). The CDR3 consists of 15 residues. Between the trimmed V and J ends, which lost 0 bases and 8 bases, there was a span of 16 bases. Here the CDR3 DNA reads TGTGCCAGCAGCTTAGCCTTGGTCGCTTCGGGCGGCTACACCTTC. The encoded protein is CASSLALVASGGYTF.

The chain links TRBV5-6 to TRBJ1-6; D is possibly TRBD1 (5 bases). V was clipped by 5 bases and J by 9 bases, with 15 bases between them. This CDR3 comprises 14 residues. The germline V gene has CDR1 SGHDT and CDR2 YYEEEE. CDR3 DNA sequence: TGTGCCAGCAGTCACAACCTGGGGGGTTCACCCCTCCACTTT. It is translated as CASSHNLGGSPLHF.

As regards this clonotype: The CDR3 does not close with the conserved phenylalanine or tryptophan, likely indicating a read error. This CDR3 is CASEGGFEQPQHY. The DNA for the CDR3 is TGTGCCAGTGAGGGTGGGTTTGAACAGCCCCAGCATTAT. The chain is built from TRBV2 and TRBJ1-5; no definite D call. CDR3 length equals 13 residues. Germline CDR1 and CDR2: SNHLY and FYNNEI. Trimming stripped 9 bases from V and 7 bases from J, with 16 bases between.

DNA of the CDR3: TGTGCCAGTACCCCAGCCCTCTCCAATGAGCAGTTCTTC. This sequence encodes CASTPALSNEQFF. This rearrangement joins TRBV7-6 to TRBJ2-1; D is unresolved. With 9 bases removed from V and 6 bases from J, the gap between germline ends came to 15 bases. This CDR3 is built from 13 residues. The germline V gene has CDR1 SGHVS and CDR2 FNYEAQ.

The rearrangement uses TRBV5-4 and TRBJ1-1; D is undetermined. The V end lost 4 bases, the J end lost 1 base, and 14 bases lay between the germline ends. Germline values: CDR1 SGHNT, CDR2 YYREEE (reference sequence). The CDR3 is 15 amino acids. The CDR3 DNA sequence: TGTGCCAGCAGCGAAACTGAGGCGGCGAACACTGAAGCTTTCTTT. This translates into CASSETEAANTEAFF. The variable domain in full, with the rest retrieved from reference TRBV5-4 and TRBJ1-1, is ETGVTQSPTHLIKTRGQQVTLRCSSQSGHNTVSWYQQALGQGPQFIFQYYREEENGRGNFPPRFSGLQFPNYSSELNVNALELDDSALYLCASSETEAANTEAFFGQGTRLTVV.

This clonotype has a handful of counts. The chain uses TRBV6-9 and TRBJ1-2; 9 positions match TRBD1. With 2 bases clipped from V and 6 bases from J, the junction kept 10 bases outside the gene matches. This CDR3 is built from 16 residues. Germline assignment: CDR1 MNHGY and CDR2 SVAAGI. CDR3 bases: TGTGCCAGCAGTTATGTGCGGACAGGGGAGATTAATGGCTACACCTTC. Amino acids: CASSYVRTGEINGYTF.

The CDR3 sequence is CASSLVGGGRADTQYF. CDR3 DNA: TGTGCCAGCAGCTTAGTGGGGGGAGGGAGGGCAGATACGCAGTATTTT. The chain couples TRBV5-5 to TRBJ2-3, with 7 bases fitting TRBD2. The CDR3 totals 16 residues. The V and J ends lost 2 bases and 4 bases, in that order; junction bases with no gene match: 10. Germline V gives CDR1 SGHKS, CDR2 YYEKEE (reference sequence).

The rearrangement uses TRBV24-1 and TRBJ2-5, with no clear D. The V end lost 5 bases, the J end lost 5 bases, and 8 bases lay between the germline ends. The germline CDR1 and CDR2 sequences are KGHDR and SFDVKD. The CDR3 runs to 12 residues. Here the CDR3 DNA reads TGTGCCACCAGTGGGTTTATGGAGACCCAGTACTTC. Translated, it gives CATSGFMETQYF.

Concerning this clonotype: A much larger clone differs by one base, so this may be a read error. V is TRBV10-3 and J is TRBJ1-5, with D perhaps TRBD1 (5 bases). The CDR3 covers 14 residues. From germline, CDR1 is ENHRY and CDR2 SYGVKD. CDR3 nucleotide sequence: TGTGCCAGCAGTTACGGCGCAGGGAGACAGCCCCAGCATTTT. This sequence encodes CASSYGAGRQPQHF.